This T cell receptor (beta chain) appears in the sequencing data of a study of blood T cells in healthy people across ages. The study's findings and limits: Using unsorted PBMCs precluded a conclusive naive versus antigen-experienced comparison. Naive CD4+ cells and diversity were both higher in long-lived donors than in aged donors.

Then a second PCR, running roughly 7 to 11 cycles, was carried out with a sample-barcoded 5' primer and a J-beta primer mix. Every molecule of cDNA carried a tag from a template-switch adaptor with 12 random nucleotides. Each CDR3 protein gets one entry after TCRdb re-called the 5' RACE reads with MiXCR. The sample has 1.5 million to 2 million distinct CDR3 sequences; 30% to 40% are singletons. Trimming at V came to 4 bases and at J to 0 bases, leaving 9 bases not matched to a gene. The germline V gene has CDR1 DFQATT and CDR2 SNEGSKA (reference sequence). There are 16 residues in the CDR3. As to this clonotype: Its specificity is unknown.

The material sequenced was blood. This receptor was obtained from a human donor in good health. V usage is TRBV20-1 and J usage is TRBJ1-5, with 7 nucleotides matching TRBD1. CDR3 in DNA: TGCAGTGCTACCGGACAGGTGATAGGTAGCAATCAGCCCCAGCATTTT. It encodes CSATGQVIGSNQPQHF.